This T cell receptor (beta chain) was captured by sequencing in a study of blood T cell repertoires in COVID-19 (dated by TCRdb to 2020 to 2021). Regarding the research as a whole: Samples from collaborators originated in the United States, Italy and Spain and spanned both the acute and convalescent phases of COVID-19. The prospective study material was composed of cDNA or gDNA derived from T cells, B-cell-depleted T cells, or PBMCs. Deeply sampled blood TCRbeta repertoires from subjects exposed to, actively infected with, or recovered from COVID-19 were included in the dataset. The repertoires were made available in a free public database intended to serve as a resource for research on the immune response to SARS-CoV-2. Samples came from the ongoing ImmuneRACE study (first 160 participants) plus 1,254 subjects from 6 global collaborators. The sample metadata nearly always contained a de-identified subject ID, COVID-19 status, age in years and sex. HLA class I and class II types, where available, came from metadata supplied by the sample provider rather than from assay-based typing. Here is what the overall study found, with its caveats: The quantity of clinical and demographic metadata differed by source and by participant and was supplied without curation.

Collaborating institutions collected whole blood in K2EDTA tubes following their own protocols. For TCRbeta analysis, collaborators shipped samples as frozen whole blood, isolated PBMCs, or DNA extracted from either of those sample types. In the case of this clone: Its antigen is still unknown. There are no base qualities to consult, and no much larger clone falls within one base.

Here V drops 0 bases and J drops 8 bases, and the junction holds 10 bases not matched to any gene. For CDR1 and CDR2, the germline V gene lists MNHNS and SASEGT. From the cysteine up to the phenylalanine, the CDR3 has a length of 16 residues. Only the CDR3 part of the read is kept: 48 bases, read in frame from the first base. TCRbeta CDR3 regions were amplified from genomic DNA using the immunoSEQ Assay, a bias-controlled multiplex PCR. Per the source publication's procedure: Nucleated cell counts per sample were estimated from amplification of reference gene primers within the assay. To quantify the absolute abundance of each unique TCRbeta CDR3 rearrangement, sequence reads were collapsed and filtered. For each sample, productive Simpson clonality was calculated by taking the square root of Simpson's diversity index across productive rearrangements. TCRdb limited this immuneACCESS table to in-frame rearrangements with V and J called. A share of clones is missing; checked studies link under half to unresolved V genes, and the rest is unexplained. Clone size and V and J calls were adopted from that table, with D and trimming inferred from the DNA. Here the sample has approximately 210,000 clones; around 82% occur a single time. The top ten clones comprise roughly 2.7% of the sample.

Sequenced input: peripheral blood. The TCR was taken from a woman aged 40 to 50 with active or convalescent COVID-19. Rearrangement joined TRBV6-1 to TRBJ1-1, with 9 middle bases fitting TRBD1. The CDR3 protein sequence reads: CASSEAPGTGQHEAFF. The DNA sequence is TGTGCCAGCAGTGAAGCCCCGGGGACAGGGCAACACGAAGCTTTCTTT.